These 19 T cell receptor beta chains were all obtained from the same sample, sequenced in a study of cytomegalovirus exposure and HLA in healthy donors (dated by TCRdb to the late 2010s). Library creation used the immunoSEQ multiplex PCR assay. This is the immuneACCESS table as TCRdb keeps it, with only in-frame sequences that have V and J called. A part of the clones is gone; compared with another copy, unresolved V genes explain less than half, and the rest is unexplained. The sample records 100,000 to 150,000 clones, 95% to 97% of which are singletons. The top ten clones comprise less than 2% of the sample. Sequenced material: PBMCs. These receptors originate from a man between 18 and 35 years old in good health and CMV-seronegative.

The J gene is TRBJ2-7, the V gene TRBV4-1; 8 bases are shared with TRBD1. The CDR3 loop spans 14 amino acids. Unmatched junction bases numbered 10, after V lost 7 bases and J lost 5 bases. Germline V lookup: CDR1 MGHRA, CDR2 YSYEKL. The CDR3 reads CASTPLDRVHEQYF. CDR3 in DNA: TGCGCCAGCACACCCCTGGACAGGGTGCACGAGCAGTACTTC.

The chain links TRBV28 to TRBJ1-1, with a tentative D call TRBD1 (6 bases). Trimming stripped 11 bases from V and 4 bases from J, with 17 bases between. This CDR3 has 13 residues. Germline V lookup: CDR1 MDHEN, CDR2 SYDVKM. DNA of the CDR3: TGTGCCGCCGGGGGGCGAATCATCACTGAAGCTTTCTTT. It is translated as CAAGGRIITEAFF.

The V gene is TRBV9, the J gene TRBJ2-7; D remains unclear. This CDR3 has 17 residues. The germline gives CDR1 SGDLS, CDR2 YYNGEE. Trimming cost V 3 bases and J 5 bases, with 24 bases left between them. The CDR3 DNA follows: TGTGCCAGCAGCGGGCCCCCGCGTGTGAAGGTCGCGGACGAGCAGTACTTC. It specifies CASSGPPRVKVADEQYF.

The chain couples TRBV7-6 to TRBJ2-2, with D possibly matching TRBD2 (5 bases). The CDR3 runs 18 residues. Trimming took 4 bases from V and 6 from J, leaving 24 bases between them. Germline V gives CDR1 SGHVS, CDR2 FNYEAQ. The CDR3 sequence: CASSSTPYRTRGSGELFF. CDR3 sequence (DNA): TGTGCCAGCAGCTCTACACCTTACCGTACCCGGGGATCCGGGGAGCTGTTTTTT.

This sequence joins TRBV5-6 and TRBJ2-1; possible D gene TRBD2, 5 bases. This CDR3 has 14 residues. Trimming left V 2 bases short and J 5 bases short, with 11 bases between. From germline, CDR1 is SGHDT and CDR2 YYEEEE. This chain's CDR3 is CASSLGLEDNEQFF. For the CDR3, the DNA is TGTGCCAGCAGCTTAGGATTGGAGGACAATGAGCAGTTCTTC.

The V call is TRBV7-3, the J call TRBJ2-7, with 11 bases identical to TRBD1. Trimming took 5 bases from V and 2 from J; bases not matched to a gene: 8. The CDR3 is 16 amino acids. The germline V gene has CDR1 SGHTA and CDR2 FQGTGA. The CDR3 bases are TGTGCCAGCAGCAATGGGGGGACAGGGGGAGCCTACGAGCAGTACTTC. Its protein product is CASSNGGTGGAYEQYF.

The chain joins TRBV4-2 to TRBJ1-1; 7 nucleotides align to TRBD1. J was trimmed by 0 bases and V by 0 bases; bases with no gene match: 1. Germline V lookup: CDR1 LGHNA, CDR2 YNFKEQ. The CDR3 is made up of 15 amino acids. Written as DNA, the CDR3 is TGTGCCAGCAGCCAAGAGGGACAGATGAACACTGAAGCTTTCTTT. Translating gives CASSQEGQMNTEAFF.

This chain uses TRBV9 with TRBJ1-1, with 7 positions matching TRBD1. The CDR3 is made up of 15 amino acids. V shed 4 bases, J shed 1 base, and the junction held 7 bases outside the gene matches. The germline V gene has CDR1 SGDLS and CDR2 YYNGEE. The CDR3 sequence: CASSTRDSGNTEAFF. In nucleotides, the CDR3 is TGTGCCAGCAGCACCCGGGACAGTGGGAACACTGAAGCTTTCTTT.

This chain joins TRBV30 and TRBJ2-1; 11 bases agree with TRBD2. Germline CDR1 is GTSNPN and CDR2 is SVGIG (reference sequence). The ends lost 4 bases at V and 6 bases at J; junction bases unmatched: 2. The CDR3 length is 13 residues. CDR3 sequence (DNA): TGTGCCTGGACGACTAGCGGGATCAATGAGCAGTTCTTC. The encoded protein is CAWTTSGINEQFF.

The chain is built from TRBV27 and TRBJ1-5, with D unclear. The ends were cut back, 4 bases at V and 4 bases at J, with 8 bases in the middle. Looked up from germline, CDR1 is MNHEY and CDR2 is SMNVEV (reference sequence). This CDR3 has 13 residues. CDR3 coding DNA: TGTGCCAGCAGTTATACTGAAAATCAGCCCCAGCATTTT. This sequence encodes CASSYTENQPQHF.

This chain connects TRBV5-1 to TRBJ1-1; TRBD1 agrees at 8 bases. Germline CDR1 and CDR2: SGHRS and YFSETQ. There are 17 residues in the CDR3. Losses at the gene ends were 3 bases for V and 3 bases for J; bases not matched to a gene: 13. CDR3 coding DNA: TGCGCCAGCAGCTCCACAGGGGGTTTCAAATTGGACACTGAAGCTTTCTTT. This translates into CASSSTGGFKLDTEAFF.

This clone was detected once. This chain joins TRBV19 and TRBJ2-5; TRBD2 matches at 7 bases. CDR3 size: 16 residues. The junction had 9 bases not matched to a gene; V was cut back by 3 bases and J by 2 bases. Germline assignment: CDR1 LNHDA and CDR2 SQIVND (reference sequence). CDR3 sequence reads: CASSISAGAGQETQYF. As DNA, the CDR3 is TGTGCCAGTAGTATTTCGGCGGGAGCGGGGCAAGAGACCCAGTACTTC. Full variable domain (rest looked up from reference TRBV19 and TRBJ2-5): DGGITQSPKYLFRKEGQNVTLSCEQNLNHDAMYWYRQDPGQGLRLIYYSQIVNDFQKGDIAEGYSVSREKKESFPLTVTSAQKNPTAFYLCASSISAGAGQETQYFGPGTRLLVL.

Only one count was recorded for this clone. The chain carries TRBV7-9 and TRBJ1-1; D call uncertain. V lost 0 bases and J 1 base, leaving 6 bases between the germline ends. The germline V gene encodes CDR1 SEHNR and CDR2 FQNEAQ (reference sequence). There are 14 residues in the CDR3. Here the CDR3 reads CASSLAVGNTEAFF. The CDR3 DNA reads TGTGCCAGCAGCTTAGCGGTCGGGAACACTGAAGCTTTCTTT. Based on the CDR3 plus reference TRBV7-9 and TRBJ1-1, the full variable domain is DTGVSQNPRHKITKRGQNVTFRCDPISEHNRLYWYRQTLGQGPEFLTYFQNEAQLEKSRLLSDRFSAERPKGSFSTLEIQRTEQGDSAMYLCASSLAVGNTEAFFGQGTRLTVV.

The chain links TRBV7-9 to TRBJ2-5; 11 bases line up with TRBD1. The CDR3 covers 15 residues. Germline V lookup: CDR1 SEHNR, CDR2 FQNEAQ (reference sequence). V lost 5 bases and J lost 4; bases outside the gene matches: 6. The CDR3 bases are TGTGCCAGCAGCCGAGGACAGGGGGCAAGAGAGACCCAGTACTTC. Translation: CASSRGQGARETQYF. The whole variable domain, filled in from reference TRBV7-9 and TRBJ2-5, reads DTGVSQNPRHKITKRGQNVTFRCDPISEHNRLYWYRQTLGQGPEFLTYFQNEAQLEKSRLLSDRFSAERPKGSFSTLEIQRTEQGDSAMYLCASSRGQGARETQYFGPGTRLLVL.

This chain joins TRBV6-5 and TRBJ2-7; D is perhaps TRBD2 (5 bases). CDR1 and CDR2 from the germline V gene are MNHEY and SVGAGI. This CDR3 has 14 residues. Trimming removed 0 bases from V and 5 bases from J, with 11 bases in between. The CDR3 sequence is CASSYSRVGHEQYF. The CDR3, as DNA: TGTGCCAGCAGTTACTCGAGGGTGGGCCACGAGCAGTACTTC.

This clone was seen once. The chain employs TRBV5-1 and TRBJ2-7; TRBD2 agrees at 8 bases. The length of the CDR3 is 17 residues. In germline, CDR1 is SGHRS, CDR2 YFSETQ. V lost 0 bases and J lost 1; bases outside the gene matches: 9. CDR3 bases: TGCGCCAGCAGCTTGGAGTATCCGGGGGGGAAGTCCTACGAGCAGTACTTC. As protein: CASSLEYPGGKSYEQYF.

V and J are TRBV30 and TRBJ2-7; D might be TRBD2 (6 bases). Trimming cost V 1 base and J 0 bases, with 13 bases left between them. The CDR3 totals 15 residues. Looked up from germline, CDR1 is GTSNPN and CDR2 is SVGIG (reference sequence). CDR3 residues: CAWSAGRDSSYEQYF. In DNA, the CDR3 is TGTGCCTGGAGTGCGGGCAGGGACTCCTCCTACGAGCAGTACTTC. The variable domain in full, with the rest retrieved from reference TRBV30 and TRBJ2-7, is SQTIHQWPATLVQPVGSPLSLECTVEGTSNPNLYWYRQAAGRGLQLLFYSVGIGQISSEVPQNLSASRPQDRQFILSSKKLLLSDSGFYLCAWSAGRDSSYEQYFGPGTRLTVT.

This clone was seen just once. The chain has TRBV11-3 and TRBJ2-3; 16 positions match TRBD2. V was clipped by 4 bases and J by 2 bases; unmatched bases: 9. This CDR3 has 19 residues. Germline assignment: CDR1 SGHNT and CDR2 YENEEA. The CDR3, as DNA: TGTGCCAGCAGCTGGGAGCCGGGACTAGCGGGAGGGCCCACAGATACGCAGTATTTT. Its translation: CASSWEPGLAGGPTDTQYF.

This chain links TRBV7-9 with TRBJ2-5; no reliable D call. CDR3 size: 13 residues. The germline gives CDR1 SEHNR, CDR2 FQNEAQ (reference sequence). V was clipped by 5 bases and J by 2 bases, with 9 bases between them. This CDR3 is CASSPRLQETQYF. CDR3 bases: TGTGCCAGCAGCCCTCGACTGCAAGAGACCCAGTACTTC.